Listed below are T cell receptor beta chains from one sample, sequenced in a study of T cell repertoires in cytomegalovirus infection. Their specific antigens are unknown. TCRdb re-called the reads through MiXCR, storing one row per CDR3 protein. The data hold roughly 87,000 distinct CDR3 sequences, with approximately 32% observed a single time. Sequences were derived from CD8+ T cells from cultured PBMCs, sampled from culture after CMV antigen stimulation. The receptor source for this set is a human donor in good health (CMV status not recorded). Some clones in this sample may be carry-over from other donors' samples. Both conserved end residues are part of each CDR3. D genes are given only for firm matches. Clone size is given for some rows only: seen once, a few or many times, or a class if the clone is expanded.

size,J,V,D,DNA,CDR3
.,TRBJ2-5,TRBV20-1,TRBD2,TGCAGTGCTAGAGGGGGACCTAGCGGGGGGGCCTCGAAGACCCAGTACTTC,CSARGGPSGGASKTQYF
few,TRBJ1-5,TRBV27,.,TGTGCCAGCAGAAAAACAGGGCTTCAGCCCCAGCATTTT,CASRKTGLQPQHF
.,TRBJ1-1,TRBV19,.,TGTGCCAGTAGTCCGGACGGCGCCTTGAACACTGAAGCTTTCTTT,CASSPDGALNTEAFF
few,TRBJ1-1,TRBV4-1,.,TGCGCCAGCAGCCAAGATCCGAGAGCAGACACTGAAGCTTTCTTT,CASSQDPRADTEAFF
many,TRBJ1-6,TRBV7-6,.,TGTGCCAGCAGCCCCGGGGGGCGGAGTTCACCCCTCCACTTT,CASSPGGRSSPLHF
many,TRBJ1-2,TRBV6-1,.,TGTGCCAGCAGTAAAGACAGCTATGGCTACACCTTC,CASSKDSYGYTF
few,TRBJ1-2,TRBV2,TRBD1,TGTGCCAGCAGTGTGGGGCAGGGGGACTATGGCTACACCTTC,CASSVGQGDYGYTF
.,TRBJ2-1,TRBV7-8,.,TGTGCCAGCAGGATAGACTACAATGAGCAGTTCTTC,CASRIDYNEQFF
.,TRBJ1-2,TRBV6-2/TRBV6-3,.,TGTGCCAGCAGCTTGACAGTCAACTATGGCTACACCTTC,CASSLTVNYGYTF
few,TRBJ2-2,TRBV27,.,TGTGCCAGCAGTTTAAGTGGCATCGGGGAGCTGTTTTTT,CASSLSGIGELFF
.,TRBJ2-7,TRBV19,.,TGTGCCAGTAGTATACGGGACACGGGAAGCTACGAGCAGTACTTC,CASSIRDTGSYEQYF
.,TRBJ2-7,TRBV20-1,.,TGCAGTGCCAGACCGACGGGGTTGTACGAGCAGTACTTC,CSARPTGLYEQYF
.,TRBJ1-5,TRBV7-8,.,TGTGCCAGCAGTGGGGGCTTAGATAGCAATCAGCCCCAGCATTTT,CASSGGLDSNQPQHF
many,TRBJ1-4,TRBV7-2,TRBD1,TGTGCCAGCAGCTTAGCTCCGACAGGGGGCCCTTATGCAACTAATGAAAAACTGTTTTTT,CASSLAPTGGPYATNEKLFF
few,TRBJ1-1,TRBV5-4,TRBD1,TGTGCCAGCAGCTGGACAGGGGCGAACACTGAAGCTTTCTTT,CASSWTGANTEAFF
.,TRBJ2-3,TRBV11-2,.,TGTGCCAGCAGCTTAGATTCGTGGGTCAGTAGCACAGATACGCAGTATTTT,CASSLDSWVSSTDTQYF
many,TRBJ1-4,TRBV7-2,.,TGTGCCAGCAGCTCCCAGTGGGGGGAACTGTTTTTT,CASSSQWGELFF
.,TRBJ2-2,TRBV27,.,TGTGCCAGCAGTTTTGTTCCCGGGGAGCTGTTTTTT,CASSFVPGELFF
.,TRBJ2-3,TRBV20-1,TRBD2,TGCAGTGCTAGCCCTGCGGGGGGGACCACAGATACGCAGTATTTT,CSASPAGGTTDTQYF
.,TRBJ1-1,TRBV9,.,TGTGCCAGCAGCGCAGGAGCCATGAACACTGAAGCTTTCTTT,CASSAGAMNTEAFF